The 10 T cell receptor beta chains listed next were all sequenced from one sample in a study of T-cell memory formation after mild COVID-19. One entry per CDR3 protein, called by TCRdb with MiXCR from the 5' RACE reads. The table shows roughly 48,000 distinct CDR3 sequences, with 27% occurring only once. Specimen: PBMCs or a T cell subset sorted from them (not recorded which). The receptors originated from a man aged 18 to 30 who had mild COVID-19 (a few samples of this study predate the infection). Cell type and time point are not known.

V usage is TRBV6-5 and J usage is TRBJ2-1; 8 nucleotides line up with TRBD1. Trimming at V came to 5 bases and at J to 5 bases, leaving 8 bases not matched to a gene. CDR1 and CDR2 from the germline V gene are MNHEY and SVGAGI. This CDR3 region has 15 residues. As DNA, the CDR3 is TGTGCCAGCAGTCCCGGGACAGGACCGAACAATGAGCAGTTCTTC. It specifies CASSPGTGPNNEQFF.

This sequence joins TRBV7-8 and TRBJ2-3; D not resolved. The CDR3 runs to 15 residues. V gave up 4 bases and J gave up 6 bases, with 17 bases separating them. Germline V gives CDR1 SGHVS, CDR2 FQNEAQ. The CDR3 nucleotides are TGTGCCAGCAGCTCTCCGGGCACCGAGGCGGATACGCAGTATTTT. Translating it yields CASSSPGTEADTQYF.

This clonotype was seen a handful of times. CDR3 coding DNA: TGTGCCAGCAACCCTCCAGGGAGGGTACAAGACAAAAACATTCAGTACTTC. Residues: CASNPPGRVQDKNIQYF. The chain has TRBV6-1 and TRBJ2-4; 7 positions agree with TRBD2. The germline V gene has CDR1 MNHNS and CDR2 SASEGT. The CDR3 runs to 17 residues. Germline trimming cut 7 bases from V and 3 bases from J; bases unmatched to any gene: 15.

The J gene is TRBJ2-5, the V gene TRBV6-5; D is tentatively TRBD1 or TRBD2 (5 bases each). V lost 2 bases, J lost 5 bases, and 15 bases lay in between. CDR1 and CDR2 (germline): MNHEY, SVGAGI. The CDR3 is 15 residues long. CDR3 nucleotide sequence: TGTGCCAGCAGTTACCAAAGGGACCGCCGGGAGACCCAGTACTTC. This encodes CASSYQRDRRETQYF.

The sample holds a few counts of this clonotype. The rearrangement uses TRBV7-6 and TRBJ2-7; D is undetermined. There are 13 residues in the CDR3. Germline values: CDR1 SGHVS, CDR2 FNYEAQ. The DNA of the CDR3 is TGTGCCAGCAGCTCTTCATACCATCCCTCACTCGTGGTC. As protein: CASSSSYHPSLVV.

The chain joins TRBV5-1 to TRBJ1-1; possibly TRBD1 for D (6 bases). In germline, CDR1 is SGHRS, CDR2 YFSETQ. The CDR3 covers 15 residues. V was trimmed by 4 bases and J by 1 base, leaving 14 bases between them. CDR3 nucleotide sequence: TGCGCCAGCAGCCCCATGATGGGGGCGAACACTGAAGCTTTCTTT. This translates into CASSPMMGANTEAFF. Based on the CDR3 plus reference TRBV5-1 and TRBJ1-1, the full variable domain is KAGVTQTPRYLIKTRGQQVTLSCSPISGHRSVSWYQQTPGQGLQFLFEYFSETQRNKGNFPGRFSGRQFSNSRSEMNVSTLELGDSALYLCASSPMMGANTEAFFGQGTRLTVV.

V gene TRBV7-2 combines with J gene TRBJ2-3; D not resolved. This CDR3 comprises 17 residues. The germline V and J ends were trimmed by 0 bases and 0 bases, with 13 bases remaining between them. In germline, CDR1 is SGHTA, CDR2 FQGNSA. The CDR3: CASSLALAVRSTDTQYF. The DNA for the CDR3 is TGTGCCAGCAGCTTAGCCCTTGCGGTCCGGAGCACAGATACGCAGTATTTT.

The rearrangement joins TRBV4-2 to TRBJ2-5; TRBD2 matches 8 bases. Germline V gives CDR1 LGHNA, CDR2 YNFKEQ. Trimming cost V 5 bases and J 4 bases; bases outside gene matches: 6. The CDR3 runs to 14 residues. The CDR3 sequence: CASSSRGGPETQYF. CDR3 nucleotide sequence: TGTGCCAGCAGCTCCCGGGGGGGGCCAGAGACCCAGTACTTC.

The chain recombines TRBV6-5 with TRBJ2-7; possibly TRBD1 or TRBD2 for D (5 bases each). Trimming took off 7 bases at V and 4 bases at J, with 14 bases between the two ends. The CDR3 consists of 13 residues. Germline lookup yields CDR1 MNHEY and CDR2 SVGAGI. The CDR3 DNA is TGTGCCAGCACACCCTTCGGGGCGTACGAGCAGTACTTC. This codes for CASTPFGAYEQYF.

The chain couples TRBV7-7 to TRBJ2-3; tentatively, D is TRBD1 (5 bases). This CDR3 spans 15 amino acids. Germline V gene sequence: CDR1 SSHAT, CDR2 FNYEAQ (reference sequence). V dropped 5 bases and J dropped 2 bases, with 14 bases sitting between them. The CDR3 here is CASSRLQGPTDTQYF. In DNA form, the CDR3 reads TGTGCCAGCAGCCGACTTCAGGGCCCCACAGATACGCAGTATTTT.